Shown below are 11 T cell receptor beta chains from a single sample sequenced in a study of PD-L1 blockade in urothelial cancer. Time point in this sample: pretreatment peripheral blood. The assay was immunoSEQ multiplex PCR, and TCRdb's table has in-frame clones only and misses some. The sample lists 95,000 to 100,000 clones; about nine tenths were seen once. The sample in question was PBMCs, obtained around atezolizumab (anti-PD-L1) treatment. These receptors came from a man aged 55-75 years with urothelial cancer.

Worth noting for this clone: The same CDR3 is also encoded by other DNA sequences in this sample. The rearrangement joins TRBV29-1 to TRBJ2-7; possible D gene TRBD2, 5 bases. Trimming took off 5 bases at V and 0 bases at J, with 8 bases between the two ends. CDR1 and CDR2 (germline): SQVTM, ANQGSEA. The CDR3 loop spans 12 amino acids. The chain's CDR3 is CSVSSGSYEQYF. In DNA, the CDR3 is TGCAGCGTTTCCAGCGGCTCCTACGAGCAGTACTTC.

The V gene is TRBV11-2, the J gene TRBJ2-5, with D unresolved. Trimming shortened V by 5 bases and J by 7 bases, and 17 bases separated the two germline ends. Germline lookup yields CDR1 SGHAT and CDR2 FQNNGV. This CDR3 is built from 14 residues. CDR3 region: CASSPGVGRRTQYF. The CDR3 bases are TGTGCCAGCAGCCCCGGTGTCGGTCGCCGGACCCAGTACTTC.

The chain carries TRBV6-4 and TRBJ2-5; 8 bases are a match to TRBD2. This CDR3 is built from 18 residues. The germline CDR1 and CDR2 sequences are MRHNA and SNTAGT. The ends lost 0 bases at V and 2 bases at J; junction bases unmatched: 11. The CDR3 sequence is CASSDSKFPRGVQETQYF. CDR3 bases: TGTGCCAGCAGTGACTCGAAATTTCCGCGGGGGGTTCAAGAGACCCAGTACTTC.

This CDR3 reads CATSLLAAVKNIQYF. The CDR3 DNA is TGTGCCACCAGCCTACTAGCGGCGGTCAAAAACATTCAGTACTTC. This chain joins TRBV15 and TRBJ2-4, with 8 bases aligning to TRBD2. The V and J ends lost 5 bases and 3 bases, in that order; junction bases with no gene match: 6. The CDR3 totals 15 residues. Germline V gene sequence: CDR1 LNHNV, CDR2 YYDKDF (reference sequence).

This chain uses TRBV10-3 with TRBJ1-2; D remains ambiguous. V was trimmed by 2 bases and J by 7 bases, leaving 11 bases between them. This CDR3 contains 13 residues. Per the germline V gene, CDR1 is ENHRY and CDR2 is SYGVKD. The CDR3 region is CAISEVDSSGYTF. In DNA form, the CDR3 reads TGTGCCATCAGTGAGGTGGACTCTAGTGGCTACACCTTC.

This clone was recorded once. The chain has TRBV18 and TRBJ1-5, with 8 bases aligning to TRBD1. Germline V lookup: CDR1 KGHSH, CDR2 LQKENI. V gave up 4 bases and J gave up 6 bases; unmatched junction bases: 8. CDR3 size: 15 residues. CDR3 in amino acids: CASSLQGELGQPQHF. Here the CDR3 DNA reads TGTGCCAGCTCACTACAGGGGGAATTGGGTCAGCCCCAGCATTTT.

This clone was observed a single time. The chain combines TRBV2 with TRBJ1-2; TRBD1 aligns across 8 bases. The CDR3 runs to 14 residues. V gave up 4 bases and J gave up 2 bases; unmatched junction bases: 3. Per the germline V gene, CDR1 is SNHLY and CDR2 is FYNNEI. CDR3 protein: CASSVTGANYGYTF. DNA for the CDR3: TGTGCCAGCAGTGTGACAGGGGCAAACTATGGCTACACCTTC.

The chain carries TRBV6-1 and TRBJ1-5, with D unresolved. The CDR3 is made up of 17 amino acids. CDR1 and CDR2 from the germline V gene are MNHNS and SASEGT. Trimming removed 2 bases from V and 1 base from J, with 15 bases in between. The CDR3 region has the DNA TGTGCCAGCAGTGAATACTGGGTTGGGCAGAGCAATCAGCCCCAGCATTTT. Encoded protein: CASSEYWVGQSNQPQHF.

The rearrangement uses TRBV6-6 and TRBJ2-3, with a weak D call TRBD1 (6 bases). Trimming pared 1 base from V and 4 bases from J, leaving 9 bases between. This CDR3 contains 14 residues. Germline-derived CDR1 and CDR2 are MNHNY and SVGAGI (reference sequence). The CDR3 DNA follows: TGTGCCAGCAGTTACTTGGGGGCCCCAGATACGCAGTATTTT. Encoded protein: CASSYLGAPDTQYF.

The chain joins TRBV7-2 to TRBJ2-7, with 12 nucleotides matching TRBD2. The CDR3 runs to 19 residues. Germline V gene lookup returns CDR1 SGHTA and CDR2 FQGNSA. The J segment lost 1 base and the V segment lost 1 base, leaving 11 bases of the junction unmatched. This chain's CDR3 is CASSLVHALAGGRSYEQYF. The DNA of the CDR3 is TGTGCCAGCAGCTTAGTTCACGCACTAGCGGGGGGCCGATCCTACGAGCAGTACTTC.

The chain combines TRBV7-3 with TRBJ2-5; D is perhaps TRBD2 (6 bases). This CDR3 has 13 residues. Per germline, CDR1 SGHTA and CDR2 FQGTGA. V lost 8 bases and J 0 bases, leaving 10 bases between the germline ends. This CDR3 reads CASSRENQETQYF. The CDR3 region has the DNA TGTGCCAGCTCTCGGGAGAACCAAGAGACCCAGTACTTC.